The next 13 T cell receptor beta chains were all read from a single sample in a study of cytomegalovirus exposure and HLA in healthy donors. PCR involved 60 Vbeta and 13 Jbeta primers. Method: immunoSEQ multiplex PCR; TCRdb's copy keeps in-frame clones and lacks some. This table has about 120,000 clones, about 75% appearing once. The specimen sequenced was PBMCs. These receptors all stem from a man aged 60-69 years in good health and CMV-seropositive.

The chain is built from TRBV18 and TRBJ1-6; TRBD1 is a possible D gene (5 bases). V lost 0 bases and J lost 11, with 17 bases in between. The CDR3 length is 16 residues. CDR1 KGHSH and CDR2 LQKENI come from the germline V gene. In DNA, the CDR3 is TGTGCCAGCTCACCACCGAGTACAGGCCCGCAAACACCCCTCCACTTT. This translates into CASSPPSTGPQTPLHF.

This clone was picked up one time. V usage is TRBV6-1 and J usage is TRBJ2-5, with 11 bases that match TRBD1. The end of the DNA is better explained by TRBJ2-7, so the J call may be wrong. The V gene's germline CDR1 is MNHNS and CDR2 SASEGT. The CDR3 runs 14 residues. The CDR3 sequence: CASRDRGPTYEQYF. CDR3 coding DNA: TGTGCCAGCAGGGACAGGGGGCCAACCTACGAGCAGTACTTC.

To note about this clone: Other DNA sequences from this sample encode an identical CDR3 as well. The chain joins TRBV7-2 to TRBJ1-1, with unresolved D. Trimming removed 4 bases from V and 5 bases from J, with 8 bases in between. Germline lookup yields CDR1 SGHTA and CDR2 FQGNSA. The CDR3 is 12 amino acids. DNA for the CDR3: TGTGCCAGCAGCTGGGCCCGAACTGAAGCTTTCTTT. Its translation: CASSWARTEAFF.

The rearrangement links TRBV5-6 to TRBJ2-1; D may be TRBD1 (6 bases). Per the germline V gene, CDR1 is SGHDT and CDR2 is YYEEEE. Trimming removed 0 bases at V and 6 bases at J, with 19 bases between. The CDR3 totals 17 residues. In DNA form, the CDR3 reads TGTGCCAGCAGCTTGGAGTTAGGGGACAACGCGCGCAATGAGCAGTTCTTC. This gives the protein CASSLELGDNARNEQFF.

The J gene is TRBJ2-5, the V gene TRBV5-1; possibly TRBD2 for D (6 bases). The J call may be incorrect, as the DNA end agrees better with TRBJ2-7. CDR3 length: 13 amino acids. The V gene's germline CDR1 is SGHRS and CDR2 YFSETQ. In DNA, the CDR3 is TGCGCCAGCAGCTTGTGGAGGGGCTACGAGCAGTACTTC. Translation gives CASSLWRGYEQYF.

The gene calls are TRBV5-1 and TRBJ2-3; 8 bases are shared with TRBD2. With V trimmed by 6 bases and J by 2 bases, 8 bases remained unmatched. The germline CDR1 and CDR2 sequences are SGHRS and YFSETQ. This CDR3 is 15 amino acids long. The CDR3 reads CASTRAGGTTDTQYF. CDR3 DNA: TGCGCCAGCACCCGTGCGGGGGGAACCACAGATACGCAGTATTTT.

The rearrangement joins TRBV4-1 to TRBJ1-1; 10 bases agree with TRBD1. Germline CDR1 and CDR2: MGHRA and YSYEKL. The CDR3 sequence is 17 residues long. Germline trimming cut 4 bases from V and 4 bases from J; bases unmatched to any gene: 12. As DNA, the CDR3 is TGCGCCAGCAGCCGCGGGACAGGGGTCCTTCCGGGCACTGAAGCTTTCTTT. Protein product: CASSRGTGVLPGTEAFF.

The chain couples TRBV11-3 to TRBJ1-1; no clear D gene. The CDR3 sequence is 13 residues long. V shed 2 bases and J shed 5 bases, with 9 bases lying between them. Germline assignment: CDR1 SGHNT and CDR2 YENEEA. CDR3 bases: TGTGCCAGCAGCTTAACGGCGAGGACTGAAGCTTTCTTT. Translation: CASSLTARTEAFF.

The V gene is TRBV30, the J gene TRBJ1-3; 7 bases fit TRBD1. V shed 3 bases, J shed 5 bases, and the junction held 4 bases outside the gene matches. This CDR3 has 13 amino acids. CDR1 and CDR2 (germline): GTSNPN, SVGIG (reference sequence). The DNA of the CDR3 is TGTGCCTGGAGCGGGGACAGAAGAAACACCATATATTTT. This encodes CAWSGDRRNTIYF.

The J gene is TRBJ2-5, the V gene TRBV30; possible D gene TRBD1, 7 bases. Trimming removed 4 bases at V and 5 bases at J, with 14 bases between. The CDR3 is made up of 13 amino acids. Per the germline V gene, CDR1 is GTSNPN and CDR2 is SVGIG (reference sequence). The DNA for the CDR3 is TGTGCCTGGAACCGTGGAGGGGGCGAGACCCAGTACTTC. Its translation is CAWNRGGGETQYF.

The rearrangement links TRBV5-1 to TRBJ1-1; 7 nucleotides match TRBD1. The CDR3 runs 16 residues. Looked up from germline, CDR1 is SGHRS and CDR2 is YFSETQ. Trimming removed 4 bases from V and 0 bases from J; junction bases left unmatched: 9. Here the CDR3 reads CASSLETGQLNTEAFF. The CDR3 DNA reads TGCGCCAGCAGCCTCGAGACGGGACAGCTGAACACTGAAGCTTTCTTT.

Note on this clone: Other DNA sequences in the same sample also yield this CDR3. The V gene is TRBV5-1, the J gene TRBJ2-7; D possibly corresponds to TRBD2 (6 bases). V was cut by 5 bases and J by 1 base, with 7 bases left in between. This CDR3 is 12 amino acids long. From germline, CDR1 is SGHRS and CDR2 YFSETQ. The CDR3 sequence: CASREGSYEQYF. CDR3 DNA: TGCGCCAGCAGGGAGGGTTCCTACGAGCAGTACTTC.

Here the CDR3 reads CAWSVPPGRIGYEQYF. CDR3 DNA sequence: TGTGCCTGGAGTGTACCTCCCGGCAGGATAGGATACGAGCAGTACTTC. The chain has TRBV30 and TRBJ2-7; D is uncertain. The CDR3 covers 16 residues. V gave up 0 bases and J gave up 4 bases, with 19 bases separating them. Germline values: CDR1 GTSNPN, CDR2 SVGIG (reference sequence).